The next 12 T cell receptor beta chains were all read from a single sample in a study of CD4 and CD8 cells across lung adenocarcinoma regions. TCRdb reprocessed the PCR reads with MiXCR, giving one entry per CDR3 protein. The table records around 4,500 distinct CDR3 sequences, about 49% of them present only once. Source material: CD4+ T cells from the margin of a lung tumor. Every receptor here comes from a female donor with lung adenocarcinoma. The CD4 and CD8 labels of this study may be unreliable.

This clonotype is medium-sized in the sample. The chain links TRBV6-5 to TRBJ2-5; TRBD2 agrees at 9 bases. The V gene end was trimmed by 4 bases and the J gene end by 3 bases; junction bases not matched to a gene: 6. The CDR3 loop spans 15 amino acids. Germline V gene data show CDR1 as MNHEY and CDR2 as SVGAGI. The DNA of the CDR3 is TGTGCCAGCAGTTCGACTAGCGGTGACAAAGAGACCCAGTACTTC. Amino acids: CASSSTSGDKETQYF.

This sequence joins TRBV11-2 and TRBJ1-2; 9 positions match TRBD1. Germline trimming cut 1 base from V and 6 bases from J; bases unmatched to any gene: 0. Looked up from germline, CDR1 is SGHAT and CDR2 is FQNNGV. The CDR3 length is 13 residues. DNA of the CDR3: TGTGCCAGCAGCTTAGGGACAGGGGATGGCTACACCTTC. Translating it yields CASSLGTGDGYTF.

This chain joins TRBV6-1 and TRBJ2-1; possibly TRBD2 for D (6 bases). The length of the CDR3 is 15 residues. Trimming left V 2 bases short and J 6 bases short, with 14 bases between. Germline V CDR1 and CDR2: MNHNS, SASEGT. The CDR3 DNA reads as TGTGCCAGCAGTGAATGGAGCGGGCGCAGCAATGAGCAGTTCTTC. Encoded protein: CASSEWSGRSNEQFF.

By share, this clonotype counts as medium-sized (0.01 to 0.1%). The chain combines TRBV11-2 with TRBJ2-5, with D possibly being TRBD2 (6 bases). Trimming removed 7 bases at V and 5 bases at J, with 17 bases between. The CDR3 length is 14 residues. The V gene's germline CDR1 is SGHAT and CDR2 FQNNGV. The DNA of the CDR3 is TGTGCCAGCACCCGTAGCGGAGCCCCTGAGACCCAGTACTTC. Amino acid sequence: CASTRSGAPETQYF.

This clonotype was counted between two and nine times. The J gene is TRBJ2-3, the V gene TRBV27, with a weak D call TRBD2 (6 bases). The germline V and J ends were trimmed by 3 bases and 3 bases, with 16 bases remaining between them. Germline CDR1 MNHEY, CDR2 SMNVEV (reference sequence). This CDR3 spans 16 amino acids. The chain's CDR3 is CASSLLRRAETDTQYF. The CDR3, as DNA: TGTGCCAGCAGTTTGTTACGGAGGGCGGAAACAGATACGCAGTATTTT.

A word on this clonotype: Germline and junction disagree at one end, which may indicate a read error. The chain joins TRBV6-1 to TRBJ2-3; 7 bases are shared with TRBD2. The germline V gene encodes CDR1 MNHNS and CDR2 SASEGT. CDR3 size: 15 residues. The CDR3 DNA reads TGTGCCAGCAGTGAATGGGCCGAGCGGGAAGATGAGCAGTTCTTT. Encoded protein: CASSEWAEREDEQFF.

Comment on this clonotype: With a much larger clone just one base away, this may be a read error. The V gene is TRBV12-3 or TRBV12-4, the J gene TRBJ2-1, with 8 bases identical to TRBD1. After removal of 6 bases from V and 10 bases from J, the junction contained 8 bases not matched to a gene. The CDR3 extends over 13 amino acids. Here the CDR3 reads CASSNRGSYEQFF. DNA of the CDR3: TGTGCCAGCAGCAACAGGGGGTCCTACGAGCAGTTCTTC.

This clonotype qualifies as medium-sized. V gene TRBV6-1 combines with J gene TRBJ2-7, with 14 nucleotides matching TRBD2. V lost 6 bases and J lost 4; bases outside the gene matches: 2. CDR1 MNHNS and CDR2 SASEGT come from the germline V gene. The CDR3 runs 14 residues. The CDR3 here is CASRGLAGVYEQYF. Written as DNA, the CDR3 is TGTGCCAGCAGGGGACTAGCGGGAGTTTACGAGCAGTACTTC.

This clonotype was detected only a few times. The chain combines TRBV10-3 with TRBJ2-5, with TRBD2 as a possible D gene (5 bases). With the DNA end fitting TRBJ2-7 better, the J assignment may be wrong. Germline V gene lookup returns CDR1 ENHRY and CDR2 SYGVKD. The CDR3 loop spans 13 amino acids. In DNA, the CDR3 is TGTGCCACCAACCCAGGACTTTTCTACGAGCAGTACTTC. It specifies CATNPGLFYEQYF.

The chain combines TRBV10-2 with TRBJ2-1, with 16 positions matching TRBD2. Germline assignment: CDR1 WSHSY and CDR2 SAAADI. With 2 bases clipped from V and 8 bases from J, the junction kept 0 bases outside the gene matches. CDR3 size: 15 residues. The CDR3 coding sequence is TGCGCCAGCAGTGAGGGGACTAGCGGGAGGGATGAGCAGTTCTTC. As protein: CASSEGTSGRDEQFF.

By proportion, this clonotype is medium-sized. The V gene is TRBV12-3 or TRBV12-4, the J gene TRBJ1-5, with D uncertain. V gave up 3 bases and J gave up 3 bases, with 3 bases separating them. The CDR3 has 12 amino acids. The CDR3 DNA sequence: TGTGCCAGCAGTTTTCACAATCAGCCCCAGCATTTT. Translating it yields CASSFHNQPQHF.

This clonotype was seen repeatedly, ten times or more. The gene calls are TRBV11-3 and TRBJ1-2; no firm D call. The germline V and J ends were trimmed by 7 bases and 2 bases, with 8 bases remaining between them. This CDR3 region has 12 residues. Germline assignment: CDR1 SGHNT and CDR2 YENEEA. Written as DNA, the CDR3 is TGTGCCAGCACCGACACCAACTATGGCTACACCTTC. Residues: CASTDTNYGYTF.